Listed here are 10 T cell receptor beta chains from one sample, sequenced in a study of blood T cells in healthy people across ages. The authors ran a second PCR of about 6 to 12 cycles using a sample-barcoded 5' primer and a J-beta primer mix. TCRdb re-analysed the 5' RACE reads in MiXCR, keeping a single row per CDR3 protein. The sample has 710,000 or so distinct CDR3 sequences; approximately 29% are singletons. Sequenced: blood. These receptors were collected from a woman of 80 years or more in good health.

V and J are TRBV6-1 and TRBJ1-1; the D gene is possibly TRBD1 (5 bases). CDR3 length equals 13 residues. Deletions cut 6 bases from V and 1 base from J, with 9 bases between. CDR1 and CDR2 from the germline V gene are MNHNS and SASEGT. CDR3 bases: TGTGCCAGCAGGGGACTCGCGAACACTGAAGCTTTCTTT. As protein: CASRGLANTEAFF.

The genes are TRBV15 and TRBJ2-7; D is ambiguous. Trimming removed 0 bases at V and 4 bases at J, with 10 bases between. The germline CDR1 and CDR2 sequences are LNHNV and YYDKDF (reference sequence). The CDR3 is 14 residues long. CDR3 nucleotide sequence: TGTGCCACCAGCAGAGACAGGTCCGGTTACGAGCAGTACTTC. Residues: CATSRDRSGYEQYF.

This clonotype was counted many times. The rearrangement uses TRBV20-1 and TRBJ1-1; D not certain. Germline loops: CDR1 DFQATT, CDR2 SNEGSKA (reference sequence). With 3 bases removed from V and 8 bases from J, the gap between germline ends came to 16 bases. The CDR3 loop spans 13 amino acids. This chain's CDR3 is CSASPGWAEEAFF. Here the CDR3 DNA reads TGCAGTGCTAGCCCAGGCTGGGCTGAGGAAGCTTTCTTT.

This clonotype occurred a few times. The rearrangement links TRBV20-1 to TRBJ1-5; D is undetermined. V lost 5 bases to trimming and J lost 2 bases, with 7 bases between them. This CDR3 is built from 12 residues. The germline V gene has CDR1 DFQATT and CDR2 SNEGSKA (reference sequence). CDR3 sequence reads: CSAQRGNQPQHF. The CDR3 bases are TGCAGTGCTCAAAGAGGCAATCAGCCCCAGCATTTT.

In the case of this clonotype: The junction does not match germline at one end; this may be a read error. The genes are TRBV3-1 and TRBJ1-1, with D unresolved. CDR3 length equals 15 residues. Germline CDR1 is LGHDT and CDR2 is YNNKEL (reference sequence). The CDR3, as DNA: TGTGCCAGCAGCCAAGAAGGGCGGCTGAATACTGAAGCTTTCTTT. Encoded protein: CASSQEGRLNTEAFF. Using reference TRBV3-1 and TRBJ1-1 for the parts outside the CDR3, the full variable domain is DTAVSQTPKYLVTQMGNDKSIKCEQNLGHDTMYWYKQDSKKFLKIMFSYNNKELIINETVPNRFSPKSPDKAHLNLHINSLELGDSAVYFCASSQEGRLNTEAFFGQGTRLTVV.

This clonotype was seen ten or more times. J is TRBJ2-3 and V is TRBV12-3 or TRBV12-4; no definite D call. The CDR3 loop spans 15 amino acids. Trimming removed 4 bases at V and 1 base at J, with 12 bases between. Here the CDR3 reads CASSSDSLGTDTQYF. The CDR3 coding sequence is TGTGCCAGCAGTTCCGACTCCTTGGGCACAGATACGCAGTATTTT.

There are many counts of this clonotype. The V and J genes are TRBV15 and TRBJ2-5, with 7 bases identical to TRBD1. Germline V gene data show CDR1 as LNHNV and CDR2 as YYDKDF (reference sequence). This CDR3 comprises 14 residues. V was pared by 5 bases and J by 0 bases, with 3 bases of the junction left unmatched. The CDR3 sequence: CATSATGYQETQYF. The CDR3 bases are TGTGCCACCAGCGCGACAGGGTACCAAGAGACCCAGTACTTC.

This clonotype was seen a handful of times. A read error may explain this, as a much larger clone is one base away. The V gene is TRBV7-8, the J gene TRBJ2-7; tentatively, D is TRBD1 or TRBD2 (5 bases each). Germline CDR1 reads SGHVS; CDR2 reads FQNEAQ. V lost 6 bases and J 2 bases, leaving 14 bases between the germline ends. The CDR3 spans 14 residues. CDR3 region: CASRGTELAYEQYF. In DNA, the CDR3 is TGTGCCAGCAGAGGGACGGAACTCGCCTACGAGCAGTACTTC. Drawing the rest from reference TRBV7-8 and TRBJ2-7, the complete variable domain is GAGVSQSPRYKVAKRGQDVALRCDPISGHVSLFWYQQALGQGPEFLTYFQNEAQLDKSGLPSDRFFAERPEGSVSTLKIQRTQQEDSAVYLCASRGTELAYEQYFGPGTRLTVT.

CDR3 residues: CSVARDYEQYF. The CDR3 region has the DNA TGCAGCGTTGCCAGGGACTACGAGCAGTACTTC. The chain recombines TRBV29-1 with TRBJ2-7; tentatively, D is TRBD1 (5 bases). This CDR3 spans 11 amino acids. Trimming removed 4 bases from V and 3 bases from J, with 7 bases in between. CDR1 SQVTM and CDR2 ANQGSEA come from the germline V gene.

In regard to this clonotype: A read error is possible here, since a much larger clone lies one base away. V is TRBV20-1 and J is TRBJ2-3; D possibly corresponds to TRBD2 (6 bases). The CDR3 totals 13 residues. Germline CDR1 and CDR2: DFQATT and SNEGSKA (reference sequence). CDR3 residues: CSASSGSTDTRYF. As DNA, the CDR3 is TGCAGTGCTAGTAGCGGAAGCACAGATACGCGGTATTTT.